This entry is about one T cell receptor beta chain. This clonotype occurred many times. What antigen it recognizes has not been identified. Base-call qualities are not available, and no considerably larger clone is one nucleotide away. This entry belongs to a study of T-cell reconstitution after alpha-beta-depleted transplantation in children (TCRdb year 2016). Context from the whole study: T-cell immune reconstitution after TCRalphabeta/CD19-depleted allogeneic hematopoietic cell transplantation in children was quantitatively tracked in the study by means of TCR repertoire profiling.

Read against the paper, the sample's treatment or condition label means: allogeneic hematopoietic cell transplantation with graft depleted of TCRalphabeta T cells and CD19 B cells. The children who served as transplant recipients had been given grafts of TCRalphabeta/CD19-depleted allogeneic hematopoietic cells. The paper as a whole reports these results and caveats: The apparently early alphabetaT-cell count recovery about two months after transplant was reportedly dependent on only several hundred rapidly expanded clones derived from non-depleted graft cells. In some patients, the high TCRbeta diversity seen at day 60 was put down to recipient T cells and intrathymic progenitors that had survived conditioning. Hyperexpanded clone frequencies declined over subsequent months; after one year, T-cell counts and TCRbeta diversity were mostly attributed to newly produced T cells.

Libraries were prepared through PCR. Sequencing relied on an Illumina HiSeq 2500. Molecular barcoding was employed in the preparation of TCR libraries, with unique molecular identifiers being used to normalize TCRbeta repertoire quantification. TCRdb trimmed public reads at Q25 via fastp, called clones via MiXCR and kept in-frame beta chains. All rows with the same CDR3 protein become a single entry with the most common DNA and genes. In this sample the table shows 130,000 to 150,000 distinct CDR3 sequences, around 8.5% of which occur a single time. The top ten constitute about a sixth of the sample. This receptor was taken from a female patient aged 2-10 years who had a stem cell transplant for congenital amegakaryocytic thrombocytopenia, so the T cells may come from the graft donor. The sequenced sample was PBMCs, mostly from graft donor cells, obtained 180 days after TCRalphabeta/CD19-depleted stem cell transplant.

At the DNA level, the sequence is TGTGCCATCAAAGCGGGGGGCCCCTACAATGAGCAGTTCTTC. The encoded protein is CAIKAGGPYNEQFF. Recombination connected TRBV10-3 to TRBJ2-1, and 9 junction bases match TRBD2. V ends up 7 bases short and J 2 bases short, with an unmatched junction base count of 3. CDR1 and CDR2 are drawn from the germline V gene: ENHRY, SYGVKD. Including the terminal cysteine and phenylalanine, the CDR3 comprises 14 residues. Of the read, only the CDR3 DNA is kept; its 42 bases are in frame from base 1.